Each of the 32 T cell receptor beta chains below was sequenced from the same sample in a study of human T cells and chemical hapten exposure. One entry per CDR3 protein results from TCRdb running MiXCR on the RACE reads. This sample has roughly 180,000 distinct CDR3 sequences; about 14% occur once, and the top ten carry 1.5% to 2%. Time point meaning: patch test 1, 2 weeks after DPC sensitization. Specified treatment: therapeutic diphenylcyclopropenone sensitization with weekly scalp DPC. The specimen was whole blood, collected in connection with sensitization to the hapten diphenylcyclopropenone (DPC). These receptors all come from a young woman with alopecia areata. Some clones in this sample may be carry-over from other donors' samples.

This clonotype was found many times. The chain uses TRBV20-1 and TRBJ1-1; no reliable D call. This CDR3 is built from 15 residues. V lost 6 bases to trimming and J lost 0 bases, with 17 bases between them. Germline CDR1 reads DFQATT; CDR2 reads SNEGSKA (reference sequence). CDR3 residues: CSAQVGWNMNTEAFF. CDR3 nucleotides: TGCAGTGCACAAGTCGGGTGGAACATGAACACTGAAGCTTTCTTT.

Concerning this clonotype itself: The conserved phenylalanine or tryptophan normally closing the CDR3 is absent here, so this likely arose from a read error. The chain carries TRBV18 and TRBJ1-1, with D possibly TRBD1 on 5 matching bases. The germline CDR1 and CDR2 sequences are KGHSH and LQKENI. The CDR3 covers 17 residues. The ends were cut back, 0 bases at V and 0 bases at J, with 14 bases in the middle. CDR3: CASSPPSTAIMNTEAFL. For the CDR3, the DNA is TGTGCCAGCTCACCACCTTCGACAGCCATCATGAACACTGAAGCTTTCCTT.

This clonotype was detected once. V usage is TRBV4-3 and J usage is TRBJ2-4, with D perhaps TRBD1 (5 bases). Germline loops: CDR1 LGHNA, CDR2 YSLEER. CDR3 size: 13 residues. V was clipped by 0 bases and J by 5 bases, with 5 bases between them. CDR3 bases: TGCGCCAGCAGCCAAGACAGGGAAAACATTCAGTACTTC. Protein product: CASSQDRENIQYF.

This clonotype was picked up a small number of times. V gene TRBV5-4 combines with J gene TRBJ2-4; D perhaps matches TRBD1 (6 bases). V shed 5 bases and J shed 1 base, with 13 bases lying between them. The CDR3 consists of 15 residues. Germline V gene data show CDR1 as SGHNT and CDR2 as YYREEE (reference sequence). The CDR3 DNA reads TGTGCCAGCAGTTGGGACAACTCGGCCAAAAACATTCAGTACTTC. Translation gives CASSWDNSAKNIQYF.

The rearrangement links TRBV5-6 to TRBJ1-1; D is unresolved. V lost 3 bases to trimming and J lost 1 base, with 13 bases between them. This CDR3 spans 15 amino acids. Per germline, CDR1 SGHDT and CDR2 YYEEEE. Written as DNA, the CDR3 is TGTGCCAGCAGCTCCACGGCAGGATCGAACACTGAAGCTTTCTTT. Translation gives CASSSTAGSNTEAFF.

About this clonotype: A much larger clone is a single base away; this may be a read error. V usage is TRBV29-1 and J usage is TRBJ2-4; D might be TRBD1 (6 bases). V lost 2 bases to trimming and J lost 1 base, with 9 bases between them. The germline V gene encodes CDR1 SQVTM and CDR2 ANQGSEA. The CDR3 extends over 14 amino acids. DNA for the CDR3: TGCAGCGTTGAAACCCAGGGGGCCAAAAACATTCAGTACTTC. Translating it yields CSVETQGAKNIQYF.

The gene calls are TRBV5-1 and TRBJ1-1; D is undetermined. Trimming removed 0 bases at V and 2 bases at J, with 8 bases between. CDR3 length: 14 amino acids. Per the germline V gene, CDR1 is SGHRS and CDR2 is YFSETQ. The CDR3 sequence: CASSLASLNTEAFF. In DNA, the CDR3 is TGCGCCAGCAGCTTGGCGTCGTTAAACACTGAAGCTTTCTTT.

The table lists this clonotype with a few counts. The chain couples TRBV7-8 to TRBJ2-1; TRBD2 matches 9 bases. V shed 1 base, J shed 4 bases, and the junction held 5 bases outside the gene matches. CDR1 and CDR2 from the germline V gene are SGHVS and FQNEAQ. The CDR3 extends over 16 amino acids. DNA of the CDR3: TGTGCCAGCAGCTTAGGCCATAGCGGGGGTTACAATGAGCAGTTCTTC. Amino acids: CASSLGHSGGYNEQFF.

The gene calls are TRBV28 and TRBJ1-1; D is possibly TRBD1 (6 bases). Deletions cut 6 bases from V and 7 bases from J, with 18 bases between. Germline CDR1 is MDHEN and CDR2 is SYDVKM. The CDR3 loop spans 14 amino acids. The CDR3 spells CASSTGTSILEAFF. The DNA of the CDR3 is TGTGCCAGCAGCACAGGGACCTCTATTCTTGAAGCTTTCTTT.

The chain combines TRBV12-3 or TRBV12-4 with TRBJ2-3; a weak D match, TRBD1 (6 bases). The V end lost 7 bases, the J end lost 7 bases, and 21 bases lay between the germline ends. CDR3 length: 15 residues. The CDR3 coding sequence is TGTGCCAGCACCACGGCCGGGACACTGTTTTATACGCAGTATTTT. It codes for CASTTAGTLFYTQYF.

Only a few counts were recorded for this clonotype. CDR3 sequence reads: CASGLVSQPQHF. The DNA of the CDR3 is TGTGCTAGTGGTTTGGTCTCTCAGCCCCAGCATTTT. The chain recombines TRBV12-5 with TRBJ1-5; D uncertain. Germline V gives CDR1 LGHNT, CDR2 FRNRAP. The CDR3 extends over 12 amino acids. Between the trimmed V and J ends, which lost 0 bases and 6 bases, there was a span of 3 bases. Filled out from reference TRBV12-5 and TRBJ1-5, the complete variable domain reads DARVTQTPRHKVTEMGQEVTMRCQPILGHNTVFWYRQTMMQGLELLAYFRNRAPLDDSGMPKDRFSAEMPDATLATLKIQPSEPRDSAVYFCASGLVSQPQHFGDGTRLSIL.

The rearrangement uses TRBV10-3 and TRBJ1-5, with D possibly TRBD1 on 6 matching bases. This CDR3 has 18 amino acids. Germline lookup yields CDR1 ENHRY and CDR2 SYGVKD. The V gene lost 3 bases and the J gene lost 4 bases, with 22 bases spanning the gap. CDR3 residues: CAISEAGGPGRSNQPQHF. In DNA, the CDR3 is TGTGCCATCAGTGAAGCCGGGGGGCCGGGTAGGTCAAATCAGCCCCAGCATTTT.

Ten or more counts support this clonotype. This chain connects TRBV29-1 to TRBJ1-2; 7 bases align to TRBD1. The CDR3 extends over 12 amino acids. J lost 2 bases, V lost 7 bases, and 4 bases had no gene match. Germline-derived CDR1 and CDR2 are SQVTM and ANQGSEA. The CDR3 region has the DNA TGCAGCGCGGTACAGGGGAACTATGGCTACACCTTC. It yields the protein CSAVQGNYGYTF.

The chain joins TRBV19 to TRBJ2-3, with 8 bases fitting TRBD1. This CDR3 contains 13 residues. Trimming at V came to 8 bases and at J to 4 bases, leaving 5 bases not matched to a gene. Germline CDR1 reads LNHDA; CDR2 reads SQIVND (reference sequence). This chain's CDR3 is CASSDRAADTQYF. Written as DNA, the CDR3 is TGTGCCAGTTCGGACAGGGCCGCAGATACGCAGTATTTT.

There are a few counts of this clonotype. This chain joins TRBV29-1 and TRBJ2-7, with TRBD2 matching 9 bases. Trimming removed 6 bases from V and 6 bases from J; junction bases left unmatched: 12. The CDR3 extends over 14 amino acids. The germline gives CDR1 SQVTM, CDR2 ANQGSEA. The CDR3 here is CSVRSGSAGSEQYF. CDR3 sequence (DNA): TGCAGCGTACGTAGCGGGAGTGCTGGGTCCGAGCAGTACTTC.

This clonotype was counted between two and nine times. The chain is built from TRBV7-2 and TRBJ2-3; D not certain. This CDR3 contains 15 residues. CDR1 is SGHTA and CDR2 is FQGNSA in the germline V gene. Trimming stripped 5 bases from V and 1 base from J, with 13 bases between. The CDR3 DNA reads as TGTGCCAGCAGCAGAGCCGGTCCTGGCACAGATACGCAGTATTTT. Amino acid sequence: CASSRAGPGTDTQYF.

The chain is built from TRBV10-3 and TRBJ2-3, with a possible D match to TRBD2 (6 bases). Germline V gene lookup returns CDR1 ENHRY and CDR2 SYGVKD. This CDR3 comprises 16 residues. Trimming left V 4 bases short and J 0 bases short, with 14 bases between. The CDR3: CAISGGEELSTDTQYF. In nucleotides, the CDR3 is TGTGCCATCAGTGGAGGGGAGGAACTTAGCACAGATACGCAGTATTTT.

A few counts support this clonotype. The J gene is TRBJ1-1, the V gene TRBV7-9; D unclear. Germline assignment: CDR1 SEHNR and CDR2 FQNEAQ (reference sequence). Deletions cut 4 bases from V and 1 base from J, with 7 bases between. CDR3 length equals 13 residues. CDR3 bases: TGTGCCAGCAGCTCACAGCGGAACACTGAAGCTTTCTTT. Protein: CASSSQRNTEAFF.

The gene calls are TRBV29-1 and TRBJ2-1; no firm D call. Between the trimmed V and J ends, which lost 4 bases and 8 bases, there was a span of 9 bases. The germline V gene encodes CDR1 SQVTM and CDR2 ANQGSEA. The CDR3 is 11 amino acids. The CDR3 coding sequence is TGCAGCGTTGTTGCGAGTGATGAGCAGTTCTTC. It is translated as CSVVASDEQFF.

Many counts were recorded for this clonotype. This sequence joins TRBV18 and TRBJ2-1; tentative D call: TRBD1 (5 bases). Trimming shortened V by 4 bases and J by 5 bases, and 12 bases separated the two germline ends. CDR3 length: 14 amino acids. Germline assignment: CDR1 KGHSH and CDR2 LQKENI. The CDR3 here is CASSLNGQNNEQFF. The CDR3 region has the DNA TGTGCCAGCTCACTCAATGGACAAAACAATGAGCAGTTCTTC.

The chain couples TRBV19 to TRBJ1-5; D gene uncertain. There are 15 residues in the CDR3. The V end lost 2 bases, the J end lost 0 bases, and 8 bases lay between the germline ends. Germline V gene lookup returns CDR1 LNHDA and CDR2 SQIVND (reference sequence). CDR3 sequence reads: CASSISSSSNQPQHF. CDR3 sequence (DNA): TGTGCCAGTAGTATAAGCAGTTCTAGCAATCAGCCCCAGCATTTT.

This clonotype was observed a few times. V is TRBV9 and J is TRBJ2-3; the D gene is possibly TRBD1 (5 bases). Trimming shortened V by 1 base and J by 8 bases, and 17 bases separated the two germline ends. Germline V gene data show CDR1 as SGDLS and CDR2 as YYNGEE. This CDR3 is built from 15 residues. The CDR3 loop reads CASSVKGAPGGTQYF. CDR3 DNA: TGTGCCAGCAGCGTAAAAGGGGCACCCGGTGGTACGCAGTATTTT. Variable domain in full (rest from reference TRBV9 and TRBJ2-3): DSGVTQTPKHLITATGQRVTLRCSPRSGDLSVYWYQQSLDQGLQFLIQYYNGEERAKGNILERFSAQQFPDLHSELNLSSLELGDSALYFCASSVKGAPGGTQYFGPGTRLTVL.

A few counts support this clonotype. The V call is TRBV29-1, the J call TRBJ1-1; weak D call: TRBD1 (6 bases). This CDR3 comprises 14 residues. Germline V gene data show CDR1 as SQVTM and CDR2 as ANQGSEA. This CDR3 reads CRVTLGAGDTEAFF. DNA for the CDR3: TGCAGAGTGACCCTGGGGGCAGGAGACACTGAAGCTTTCTTT.

J is TRBJ2-7 and V is TRBV6-2 or TRBV6-3; D unresolved. With 6 bases removed from V and 2 bases from J, the gap between germline ends came to 14 bases. The CDR3 loop spans 14 amino acids. Germline V CDR1 and CDR2: MNHEY, SVGEGT. The CDR3 DNA is TGTGCCAGCAGCTCGACTCGCTTCACCTACGAGCAGTACTTC. Translation gives CASSSTRFTYEQYF.

This clonotype was seen only a few times. The V and J genes are TRBV6-6 and TRBJ2-1, with a possible D match to TRBD2 (6 bases). There are 13 residues in the CDR3. CDR1 MNHNY and CDR2 SVGAGI come from the germline V gene (reference sequence). Trimming removed 5 bases at V and 6 bases at J, with 11 bases between. DNA of the CDR3: TGTGCCAGCAGTCCCCTTAGCGGCAATGAGCAGTTCTTC. It codes for CASSPLSGNEQFF.

The chain combines TRBV25-1 with TRBJ1-6; weak D call: TRBD1 (5 bases). The CDR3 loop spans 14 amino acids. The V end lost 6 bases, the J end lost 3 bases, and 9 bases lay between the germline ends. Germline CDR1 reads MGHDK; CDR2 reads SYGVNS. The CDR3 protein is CASSVQGYNSPLHF. As DNA, the CDR3 is TGTGCCAGCAGCGTGCAGGGCTATAATTCACCCCTCCACTTT.

V usage is TRBV5-4 and J usage is TRBJ1-1; D uncertain. CDR3 length equals 14 residues. The V gene's germline CDR1 is SGHNT and CDR2 YYREEE (reference sequence). V was trimmed by 0 bases and J by 1 base, leaving 7 bases between them. The CDR3 spells CASSLEWGNTEAFF. CDR3 sequence (DNA): TGTGCCAGCAGCTTGGAATGGGGGAACACTGAAGCTTTCTTT.

This clonotype was counted at least ten times. This chain uses TRBV5-1 with TRBJ1-1; possibly TRBD1 for D (6 bases). The CDR3 runs 14 residues. CDR1 is SGHRS and CDR2 is YFSETQ in the germline V gene. V lost 4 bases and J lost 0, with 10 bases in between. This chain's CDR3 is CASSRTALNTEAFF. The CDR3 DNA reads TGCGCCAGCAGCCGGACAGCCCTGAACACTGAAGCTTTCTTT. The full variable domain, in which reference TRBV5-1 and TRBJ1-1 provide the parts outside the CDR3, is KAGVTQTPRYLIKTRGQQVTLSCSPISGHRSVSWYQQTPGQGLQFLFEYFSETQRNKGNFPGRFSGRQFSNSRSEMNVSTLELGDSALYLCASSRTALNTEAFFGQGTRLTVV.

This sequence joins TRBV18 and TRBJ2-3, with D perhaps matching TRBD2 (5 bases). Germline V CDR1 and CDR2: KGHSH, LQKENI. Trimming took off 3 bases at V and 4 bases at J, with 17 bases between the two ends. This CDR3 has 16 amino acids. This chain's CDR3 is CASSPTGSSVPDTQYF. CDR3 coding DNA: TGTGCCAGCTCACCCACCGGTAGTAGCGTCCCAGATACGCAGTATTTT.

There are a few counts of this clonotype. In DNA, the CDR3 is TGTGCCAGCAGTTTAAGGACAGGGTTTGGGAGCTACACCTTC. Its protein product is CASSLRTGFGSYTF. V and J are TRBV12-3 or TRBV12-4 and TRBJ1-2, with 8 bases identical to TRBD1. Trimming cost V 2 bases and J 9 bases; bases outside gene matches: 8. This CDR3 region has 14 residues.

In this sample, this clonotype turned up many times. The chain is built from TRBV12-5 and TRBJ1-1; no reliable D call. Trimming took off 3 bases at V and 5 bases at J, with 10 bases between the two ends. This CDR3 contains 13 residues. CDR1 LGHNT and CDR2 FRNRAP come from the germline V gene. Here the CDR3 DNA reads TGTGCTAGTGGTTTCATCGAAGGGACTGAAGCTTTCTTT. It yields the protein CASGFIEGTEAFF.

This clonotype was observed at least ten times. V gene TRBV6-5 combines with J gene TRBJ1-5, with 8 positions matching TRBD1. Germline V gene lookup returns CDR1 MNHEY and CDR2 SVGAGI. The CDR3 loop spans 15 amino acids. V was pared by 4 bases and J by 7 bases, with 9 bases of the junction left unmatched. In DNA form, the CDR3 reads TGTGCCAGCAGTTCATCAGGGGGCGCGGGGCAGCCCCAGCATTTT. Translating gives CASSSSGGAGQPQHF.